The next 24 T cell receptor beta chains were all read from a single sample in a study of response to subunit inactivated influenza vaccine. Using its own MiXCR run on the RT-PCR reads, TCRdb lists one record per CDR3 protein. In the table there are 650,000 or so distinct CDR3 sequences, 14% of which are singletons. The sequenced sample was PBMCs from blood, obtained about 14 days before vaccination. The receptors were sampled from a man aged 50-60 years who received an inactivated influenza vaccine.

This chain joins TRBV5-1 and TRBJ2-1, with TRBD2 matching over 8 bases. The V and J ends lost 4 bases and 7 bases, in that order; junction bases with no gene match: 16. CDR3 size: 17 residues. Germline V lookup: CDR1 SGHRS, CDR2 YFSETQ. CDR3 amino acids: CASSPGGSAGVGNEQFF. The CDR3 nucleotides read TGCGCCAGCAGCCCGGGGGGGTCAGCGGGAGTGGGTAATGAGCAGTTCTTC.

The rearrangement joins TRBV7-9 to TRBJ1-2, with D hard to call. V was trimmed by 6 bases and J by 2 bases, leaving 13 bases between them. This CDR3 is built from 14 residues. Per the germline V gene, CDR1 is SEHNR and CDR2 is FQNEAQ (reference sequence). This CDR3 reads CASSSVAQNYGYTF. The CDR3 bases are TGTGCCAGCAGTTCAGTGGCTCAAAACTATGGCTACACCTTC.

The chain is built from TRBV4-3 and TRBJ2-7, with TRBD2 identical over 10 bases. The V segment lost 4 bases and the J segment 2 bases; nucleotides outside the gene matches: 8. CDR1 and CDR2 (germline): LGHNA, YSLEER. This CDR3 is built from 16 residues. The CDR3 sequence: CASSLNPAGGPYEQYF. The CDR3 nucleotides read TGCGCCAGCAGCCTAAACCCAGCGGGGGGGCCCTACGAGCAGTACTTC.

In regard to this clonotype: The junction departs from germline at one end; a sequencing error may be responsible. The chain is built from TRBV24-1 and TRBJ2-1, with D possibly being TRBD1 or TRBD2 (5 bases each). The CDR3 is 12 residues long. Germline-derived CDR1 and CDR2 are KGHDR and SFDVKD. The CDR3 coding sequence is TGTGCCACCAGTGATTCGGGGCTAGGTTTGCTCTTC. This sequence encodes CATSDSGLGLLF.

This chain connects TRBV11-2 to TRBJ2-3, with a weak D call TRBD2 (5 bases). The CDR3 is 15 amino acids. Germline V CDR1 and CDR2: SGHAT, FQNNGV. Trimming removed 9 bases from V and 4 bases from J, with 20 bases in between. CDR3 coding DNA: TGTGCCAGGGCCCCACTAGGGAGCCCAGCAGATACGCAGTATTTT. As protein: CARAPLGSPADTQYF.

This clonotype came up a few times. The chain has TRBV10-3 and TRBJ1-1; 9 positions agree with TRBD1. Per the germline V gene, CDR1 is ENHRY and CDR2 is SYGVKD. The V and J ends lost 2 bases and 5 bases, in that order; junction bases with no gene match: 3. This CDR3 contains 14 residues. DNA of the CDR3: TGTGCCATCAGTGAGAACAGGGGGCGTACTGAAGCTTTCTTT. Protein sequence: CAISENRGRTEAFF.

J is TRBJ2-7 and V is TRBV20-1; 8 bases are a match to TRBD1. The CDR3 is made up of 12 amino acids. The V gene end was trimmed by 3 bases and the J gene end by 6 bases; junction bases not matched to a gene: 4. Germline lookup yields CDR1 DFQATT and CDR2 SNEGSKA (reference sequence). The CDR3: CSARGQVGEQYF. The CDR3 bases are TGCAGTGCTAGGGGACAGGTCGGCGAGCAGTACTTC.

This clonotype came up a few times. The chain joins TRBV9 to TRBJ2-7; 7 bases line up with TRBD2. There are 17 residues in the CDR3. Germline assignment: CDR1 SGDLS and CDR2 YYNGEE. Trimming took 4 bases from V and 3 from J; bases not matched to a gene: 16. The CDR3 sequence: CASSPSGGTTAYYEQYF. CDR3 coding DNA: TGTGCCAGCAGCCCATCCGGGGGGACGACAGCGTACTACGAGCAGTACTTC.

This clonotype was detected only a few times. The V gene is TRBV6-4, the J gene TRBJ2-1; 9 positions match TRBD2. The V and J ends lost 4 bases and 14 bases, in that order; junction bases with no gene match: 9. The CDR3 has 13 residues. CDR1 and CDR2 (germline): MRHNA, SNTAGT. This chain's CDR3 is CASSGGGLAGKFF. CDR3 coding DNA: TGTGCCAGCAGTGGCGGTGGGCTAGCGGGAAAGTTCTTC.

This clonotype was detected many times. This chain links TRBV6-2 or TRBV6-3 with TRBJ2-1; D might be TRBD1 (8 bases). Deletions cut 4 bases from V and 12 bases from J, with 13 bases between. This CDR3 is 12 amino acids long. Germline loops: CDR1 MNHEY, CDR2 SVGEGT. The CDR3 region is CASSSTGEGQFF. The CDR3 nucleotides read TGTGCCAGCAGTTCGACAGGGGAGGGGCAGTTCTTC.

This clonotype has more than one count but fewer than ten. The chain recombines TRBV3-1 with TRBJ2-7; D remains ambiguous. This CDR3 has 16 amino acids. V dropped 1 base and J dropped 5 bases, with 18 bases sitting between them. The germline CDR1 and CDR2 sequences are LGHDT and YNNKEL (reference sequence). CDR3 sequence reads: CASSQGAVRPSDEQYF. CDR3 in DNA: TGTGCCAGCAGCCAAGGGGCCGTTCGGCCTTCCGACGAGCAGTACTTC.

This clonotype was detected only a few times. The chain employs TRBV19 and TRBJ1-1; 7 positions match TRBD1. The CDR3 loop spans 14 amino acids. Germline assignment: CDR1 LNHDA and CDR2 SQIVND (reference sequence). V lost 6 bases and J lost 5; bases outside the gene matches: 9. The CDR3 region is CASRPGGKDTEAFF. In nucleotides, the CDR3 is TGTGCCAGTAGGCCAGGGGGTAAAGATACTGAAGCTTTCTTT.

This clonotype was counted many times. The chain recombines TRBV12-3 or TRBV12-4 with TRBJ1-4; a weak D match, TRBD1 (6 bases). This CDR3 comprises 17 residues. Deletions cut 3 bases from V and 3 bases from J, with 17 bases between. CDR3 loop: CASSFSWGRESNEKLFF. The CDR3, as DNA: TGTGCCAGCAGTTTTTCGTGGGGGCGGGAGTCTAATGAAAAACTGTTTTTT.

The genes are TRBV28 and TRBJ2-7, with D hard to call. Trimming left V 3 bases short and J 7 bases short, with 13 bases between. The CDR3 length is 13 residues. Germline values: CDR1 MDHEN, CDR2 SYDVKM. CDR3 sequence: CASSLKRPGEQYF. For the CDR3, the DNA is TGTGCCAGCAGTTTGAAGCGACCTGGAGAGCAGTACTTC. The whole variable domain, filled in from reference TRBV28 and TRBJ2-7, reads DVKVTQSSRYLVKRTGEKVFLECVQDMDHENMFWYRQDPGLGLRLIYFSYDVKMKEKGDIPEGYSVSREKKERFSLILESASTNQTSMYLCASSLKRPGEQYFGPGTRLTVT.

V usage is TRBV20-1 and J usage is TRBJ2-3, with a tentative D call TRBD2 (5 bases). The CDR3 has 12 amino acids. The V end lost 6 bases, the J end lost 4 bases, and 11 bases lay between the germline ends. The germline V gene encodes CDR1 DFQATT and CDR2 SNEGSKA (reference sequence). Written as DNA, the CDR3 is TGCAGTGCCAAGAGAGGGCCAGATACGCAGTATTTT. It is translated as CSAKRGPDTQYF.

CDR3 amino acids: CASSLIAEYYNEQFF. The CDR3 DNA sequence: TGTGCCAGCAGCCTTATAGCGGAGTATTACAATGAGCAGTTCTTC. The chain carries TRBV5-5 and TRBJ2-1; weak D call: TRBD2 (6 bases). Trimming stripped 4 bases from V and 4 bases from J, with 15 bases between. The CDR3 contains 15 residues. The germline V gene encodes CDR1 SGHKS and CDR2 YYEKEE (reference sequence). Using reference TRBV5-5 and TRBJ2-1 for the parts outside the CDR3, the full variable domain is DAGVTQSPTHLIKTRGQQVTLRCSPISGHKSVSWYQQVLGQGPQFIFQYYEKEERGRGNFPDRFSARQFPNYSSELNVNALLLGDSALYLCASSLIAEYYNEQFFGPGTRLTVL.

This clonotype was seen more than once but under ten times. V gene TRBV2 combines with J gene TRBJ2-1; 8 bases are a match to TRBD1. Per germline, CDR1 SNHLY and CDR2 FYNNEI. V shed 7 bases and J 5 bases; nucleotides not matched to a gene: 13. The CDR3 loop spans 16 amino acids. This chain's CDR3 is CASTDRHRGSNNEQFF. The CDR3 coding sequence is TGTGCCAGCACCGATAGGCACAGGGGGTCAAACAATGAGCAGTTCTTC. Complete variable domain (other parts from reference TRBV2 and TRBJ2-1): EPEVTQTPSHQVTQMGQEVILRCVPISNHLYFYWYRQILGQKVEFLVSFYNNEISEKSEIFDDQFSVERPDGSNFTLKIRSTKLEDSAMYFCASTDRHRGSNNEQFFGPGTRLTVL.

The V gene is TRBV6-1, the J gene TRBJ1-1, with 7 bases matching TRBD1. The CDR3 contains 14 residues. CDR1 and CDR2 from the germline V gene are MNHNS and SASEGT. Losses at the gene ends were 7 bases for V and 3 bases for J; bases not matched to a gene: 8. CDR3 sequence reads: CASTSTGSHTEAFF. In DNA form, the CDR3 reads TGTGCCAGCACCTCGACAGGGTCACACACTGAAGCTTTCTTT.

The chain carries TRBV4-1 and TRBJ1-2, with D uncertain. The V and J ends lost 0 bases and 1 base respectively, with 12 bases between them. In germline, CDR1 is MGHRA, CDR2 YSYEKL. This CDR3 has 16 amino acids. In DNA, the CDR3 is TGCGCCAGCAGCCAAGATATAACTTACGATAACTATGGCTACACCTTC. Translated: CASSQDITYDNYGYTF.

This clonotype has more than one count but fewer than ten. The CDR3 nucleotides are TGTGCCAGCAGCCAAGATAGGGGGGGGGGCCCCCGTCTCAATGAGCAGTTCTTC. The encoded protein is CASSQDRGGGPRLNEQFF. The V gene is TRBV3-1, the J gene TRBJ2-1; a possible D gene is TRBD2 (7 bases). The CDR3 sequence is 18 residues long. Trimming cost V 0 bases and J 6 bases, with 21 bases left between them. Per germline, CDR1 LGHDT and CDR2 YNNKEL (reference sequence).

This clonotype was observed many times. The V call is TRBV28, the J call TRBJ2-2; no clear D. Trimming cost V 5 bases and J 8 bases, with 12 bases left between them. Germline V gene sequence: CDR1 MDHEN, CDR2 SYDVKM. The CDR3 loop spans 13 amino acids. The CDR3, as DNA: TGTGCCAGCAGTCTACAAAATTTGGGGGAGCTGTTTTTT. Its translation: CASSLQNLGELFF.

The chain is built from TRBV6-1 and TRBJ2-2; D possibly uses TRBD1 or TRBD2 (6 bases each). Germline V lookup: CDR1 MNHNS, CDR2 SASEGT. The CDR3 sequence is 12 residues long. V was clipped by 8 bases and J by 4 bases, with 8 bases between them. DNA of the CDR3: TGTGCCAGCGGGGGGCCCACCGGGGAGCTGTTTTTT. It codes for CASGGPTGELFF.

This sequence joins TRBV3-1 and TRBJ2-1, with D possibly matching TRBD2 (7 bases). Germline V gene sequence: CDR1 LGHDT, CDR2 YNNKEL (reference sequence). This CDR3 comprises 15 residues. Trimming pared 1 base from V and 7 bases from J, leaving 14 bases between. In DNA, the CDR3 is TGTGCCAGCAGCCAAGCGGGGGGCGCGAGGAATGAGCAGTTCTTC. Translation: CASSQAGGARNEQFF.

The genes are TRBV6-5 and TRBJ2-7; 12 bases are shared with TRBD2. The trim removed 5 bases at V and 0 bases at J, leaving 5 bases unmatched. The CDR3 consists of 16 residues. CDR1 is MNHEY, CDR2 SVGAGI, per germline. CDR3 sequence reads: CASSLRLAGVSYEQYF. DNA for the CDR3: TGTGCCAGCAGTCTACGACTAGCGGGGGTCTCCTACGAGCAGTACTTC.